This T cell receptor beta chain was recorded in a study of CD8+ T cells in alopecia areata. As the sequencing template, cDNA was produced by extracting RNA and reverse transcribing it. The protocol was immunoSEQ multiplex PCR, while the TCRdb copy is restricted to in-frame clones and leaves out a portion. The sample records 20,000 to 30,000 clones, 50% to 55% being singletons. Germline values: CDR1 MGHRA, CDR2 YSYEKL. CDR3 length: 15 residues. V lost 0 bases, J lost 0 bases, and 6 bases lay in between. In alopecia areata patients, both lesional scalp punch biopsies and peripheral blood were collected.

The sequence came from a human donor with alopecia areata. This chain uses TRBV4-1 with TRBJ2-4; D not resolved. The sequenced sample was NKG2D-high CD8+ T cells sorted from blood. DNA of the CDR3: TGCGCCAGCAGCCAAGATCAGGTAGCCAAAAACATTCAGTACTTC. This translates into CASSQDQVAKNIQYF.